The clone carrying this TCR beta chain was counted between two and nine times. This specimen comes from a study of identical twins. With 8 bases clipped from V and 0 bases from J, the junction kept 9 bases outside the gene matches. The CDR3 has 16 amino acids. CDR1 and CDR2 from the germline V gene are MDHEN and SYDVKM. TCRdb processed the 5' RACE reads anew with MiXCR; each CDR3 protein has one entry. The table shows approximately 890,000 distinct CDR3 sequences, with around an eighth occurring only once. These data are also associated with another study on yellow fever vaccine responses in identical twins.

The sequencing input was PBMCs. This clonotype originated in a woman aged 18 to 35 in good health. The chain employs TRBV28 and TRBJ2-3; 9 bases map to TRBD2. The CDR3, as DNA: TGTGCCAGCCACGGGCTAGCGGGATCTAGCACAGATACGCAGTATTTT. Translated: CASHGLAGSSTDTQYF.